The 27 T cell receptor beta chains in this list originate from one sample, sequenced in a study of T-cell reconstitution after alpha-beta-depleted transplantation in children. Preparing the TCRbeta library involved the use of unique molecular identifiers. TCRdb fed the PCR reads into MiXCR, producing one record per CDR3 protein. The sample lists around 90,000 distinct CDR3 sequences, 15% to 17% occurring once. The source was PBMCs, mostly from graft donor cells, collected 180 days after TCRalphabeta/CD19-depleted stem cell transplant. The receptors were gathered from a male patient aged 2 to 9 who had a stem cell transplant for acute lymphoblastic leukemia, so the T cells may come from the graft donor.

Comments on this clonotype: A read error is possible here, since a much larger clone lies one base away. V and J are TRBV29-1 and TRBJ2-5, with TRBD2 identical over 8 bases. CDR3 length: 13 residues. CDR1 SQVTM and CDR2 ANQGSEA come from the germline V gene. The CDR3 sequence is CTITGGTQETQYF. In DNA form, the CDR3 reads TGCACCATAACGGGGGGGACCCAAGAGACCCAGTACTTC.

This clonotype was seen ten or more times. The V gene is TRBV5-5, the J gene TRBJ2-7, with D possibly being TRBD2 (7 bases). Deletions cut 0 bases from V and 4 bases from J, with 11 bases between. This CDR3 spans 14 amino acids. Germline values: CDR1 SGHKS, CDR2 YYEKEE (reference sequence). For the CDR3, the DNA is TGTGCCAGCAGCTTGGAGGGGGGGATATACGAGCAGTACTTC. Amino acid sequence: CASSLEGGIYEQYF.

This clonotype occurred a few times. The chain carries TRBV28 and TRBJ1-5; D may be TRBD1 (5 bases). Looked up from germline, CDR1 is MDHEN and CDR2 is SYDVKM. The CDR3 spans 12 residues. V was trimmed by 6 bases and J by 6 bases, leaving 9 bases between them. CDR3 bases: TGTGCCAGCAGGAGGGGCGGTCAGCCCCAGCATTTT. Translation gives CASRRGGQPQHF.

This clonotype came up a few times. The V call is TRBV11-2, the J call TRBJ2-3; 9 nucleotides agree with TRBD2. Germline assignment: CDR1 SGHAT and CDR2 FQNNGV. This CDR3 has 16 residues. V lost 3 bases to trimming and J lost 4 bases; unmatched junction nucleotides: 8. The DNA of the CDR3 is TGTGCCAGCAGCTTTCCGGGGCGGGGGGGCGCAGATACGCAGTATTTT. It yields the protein CASSFPGRGGADTQYF.

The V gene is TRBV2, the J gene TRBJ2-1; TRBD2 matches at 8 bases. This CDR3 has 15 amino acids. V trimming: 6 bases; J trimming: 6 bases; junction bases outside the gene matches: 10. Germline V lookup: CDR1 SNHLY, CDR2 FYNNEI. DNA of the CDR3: TGTGCCAGCAGCCCACCGGGACTAGTTTTCAATGAGCAGTTCTTC. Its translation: CASSPPGLVFNEQFF.

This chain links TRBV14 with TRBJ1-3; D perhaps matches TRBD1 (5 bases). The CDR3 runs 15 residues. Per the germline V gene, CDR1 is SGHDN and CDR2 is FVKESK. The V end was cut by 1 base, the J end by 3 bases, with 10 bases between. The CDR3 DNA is TGTGCCAGCAGCCAAGCGACAGCCTATGGAAACACCATATATTTT. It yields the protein CASSQATAYGNTIYF.

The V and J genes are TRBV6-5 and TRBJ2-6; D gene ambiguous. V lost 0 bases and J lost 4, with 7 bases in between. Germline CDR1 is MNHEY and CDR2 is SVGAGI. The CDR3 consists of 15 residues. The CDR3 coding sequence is TGTGCCAGCAGTTACTCAGGGTCAGGGGCCAACGTCCTGACTTTC. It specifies CASSYSGSGANVLTF.

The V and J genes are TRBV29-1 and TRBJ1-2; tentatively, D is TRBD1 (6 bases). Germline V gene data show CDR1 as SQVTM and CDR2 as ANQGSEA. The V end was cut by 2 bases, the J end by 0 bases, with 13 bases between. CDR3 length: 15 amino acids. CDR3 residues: CSVEWGRGSNYGYTF. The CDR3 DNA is TGCAGCGTTGAATGGGGCAGGGGATCTAACTATGGCTACACCTTC.

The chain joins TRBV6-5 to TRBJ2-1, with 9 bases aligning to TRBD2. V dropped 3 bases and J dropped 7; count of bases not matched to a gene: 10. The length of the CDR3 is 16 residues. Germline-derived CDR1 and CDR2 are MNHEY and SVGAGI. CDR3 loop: CASSYLAGGLWNEQFF. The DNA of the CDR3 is TGTGCCAGCAGTTATCTGGCGGGGGGGCTGTGGAATGAGCAGTTCTTC.

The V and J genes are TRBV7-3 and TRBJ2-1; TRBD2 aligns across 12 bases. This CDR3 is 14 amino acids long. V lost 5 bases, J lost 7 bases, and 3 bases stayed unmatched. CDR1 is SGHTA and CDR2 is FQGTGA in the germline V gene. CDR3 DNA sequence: TGTGCCAGCAGCCCTAGCGGGGGGGTGAATGAGCAGTTCTTC. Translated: CASSPSGGVNEQFF.

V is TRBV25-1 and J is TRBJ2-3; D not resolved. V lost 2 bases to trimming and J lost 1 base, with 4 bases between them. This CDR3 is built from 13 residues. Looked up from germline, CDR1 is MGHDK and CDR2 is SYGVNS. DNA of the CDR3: TGTGCCAGCAGTGAAGGCCGCACAGATACGCAGTATTTT. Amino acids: CASSEGRTDTQYF.

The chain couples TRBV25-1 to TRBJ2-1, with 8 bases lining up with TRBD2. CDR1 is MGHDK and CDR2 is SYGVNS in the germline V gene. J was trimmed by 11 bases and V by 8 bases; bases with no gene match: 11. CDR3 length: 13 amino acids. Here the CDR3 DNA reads TGTGCCAGCGTGGGACTAGGACAGACTAAGCAGTTCTTC. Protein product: CASVGLGQTKQFF.

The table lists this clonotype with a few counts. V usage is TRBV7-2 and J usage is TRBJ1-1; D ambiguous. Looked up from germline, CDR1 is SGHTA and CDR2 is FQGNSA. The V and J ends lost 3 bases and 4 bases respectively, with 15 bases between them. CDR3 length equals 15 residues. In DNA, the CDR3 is TGTGCCAGCAGCTTTAGTGACCGGGTAGGCACTGAAGCTTTCTTT. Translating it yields CASSFSDRVGTEAFF.

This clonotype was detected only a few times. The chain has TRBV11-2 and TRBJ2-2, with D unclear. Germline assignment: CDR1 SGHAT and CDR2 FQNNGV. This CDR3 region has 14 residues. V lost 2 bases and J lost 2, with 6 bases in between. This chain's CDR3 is CASSLSINTGELFF. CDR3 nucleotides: TGTGCCAGCAGCTTAAGCATCAACACCGGGGAGCTGTTTTTT.

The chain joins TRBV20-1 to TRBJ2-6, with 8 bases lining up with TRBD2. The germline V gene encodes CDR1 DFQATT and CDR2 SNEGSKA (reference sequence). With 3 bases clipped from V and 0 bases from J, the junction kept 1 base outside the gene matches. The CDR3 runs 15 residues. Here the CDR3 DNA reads TGCAGTGCTAGCGGGGGGGTCTCTGGGGCCAACGTCCTGACTTTC. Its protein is CSASGGVSGANVLTF.

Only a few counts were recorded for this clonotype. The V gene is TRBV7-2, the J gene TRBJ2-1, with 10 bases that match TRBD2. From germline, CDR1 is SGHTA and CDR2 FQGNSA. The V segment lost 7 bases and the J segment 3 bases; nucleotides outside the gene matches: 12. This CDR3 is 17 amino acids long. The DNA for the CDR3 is TGTGCCAGCACCTCACGACCTAGCGGGGGCCACTACAATGAGCAGTTCTTC. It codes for CASTSRPSGGHYNEQFF.

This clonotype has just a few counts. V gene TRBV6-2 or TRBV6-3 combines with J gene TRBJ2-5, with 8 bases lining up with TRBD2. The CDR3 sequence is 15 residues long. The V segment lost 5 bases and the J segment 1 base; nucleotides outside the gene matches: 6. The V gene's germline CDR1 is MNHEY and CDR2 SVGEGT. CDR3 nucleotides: TGTGCCAGCAGTCCGGACGGGGGGGCCCAAGAGACCCAGTACTTC. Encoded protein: CASSPDGGAQETQYF.

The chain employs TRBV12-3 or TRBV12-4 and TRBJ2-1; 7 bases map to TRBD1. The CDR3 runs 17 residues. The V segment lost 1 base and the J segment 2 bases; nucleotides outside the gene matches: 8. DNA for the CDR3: TGTGCCAGCAGTTTAGAACTTCGAGGGACAGCCTACAATGAGCAGTTCTTC. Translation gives CASSLELRGTAYNEQFF.

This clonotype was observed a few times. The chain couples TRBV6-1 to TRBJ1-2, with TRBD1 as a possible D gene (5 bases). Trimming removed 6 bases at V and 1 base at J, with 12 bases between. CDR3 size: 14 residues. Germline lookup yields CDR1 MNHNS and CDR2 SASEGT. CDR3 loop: CASSAAGDNYGYTF. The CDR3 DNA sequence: TGTGCCAGCAGCGCGGCGGGGGATAACTATGGCTACACCTTC.

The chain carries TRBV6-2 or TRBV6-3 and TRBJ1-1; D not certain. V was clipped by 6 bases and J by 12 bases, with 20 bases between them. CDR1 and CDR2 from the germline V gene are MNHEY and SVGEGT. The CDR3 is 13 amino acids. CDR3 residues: CASRNFLAAVPFF. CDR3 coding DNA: TGTGCCAGCAGAAACTTCCTCGCAGCGGTGCCTTTCTTT.

The CDR3 DNA reads as TGTGCCAGCGCGACCGGGACAGGGCAGTACGAGCAGTACTTC. Translating it yields CASATGTGQYEQYF. The chain couples TRBV27 to TRBJ2-7; TRBD1 matches at 9 bases. The CDR3 is 14 amino acids. CDR1 and CDR2 (germline): MNHEY, SMNVEV (reference sequence). With 8 bases clipped from V and 4 bases from J, the junction kept 9 bases outside the gene matches.

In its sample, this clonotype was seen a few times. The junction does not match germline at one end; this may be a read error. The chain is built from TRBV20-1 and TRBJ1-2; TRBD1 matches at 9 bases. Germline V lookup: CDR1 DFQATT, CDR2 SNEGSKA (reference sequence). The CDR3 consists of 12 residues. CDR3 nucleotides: TGCAGTGCCAGAGACAGGGGGTATGGCTACACCTTC. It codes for CSARDRGYGYTF.

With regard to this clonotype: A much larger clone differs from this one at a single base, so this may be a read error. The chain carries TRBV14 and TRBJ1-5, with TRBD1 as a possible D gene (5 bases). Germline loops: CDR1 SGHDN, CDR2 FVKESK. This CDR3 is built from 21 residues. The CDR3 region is CASSQDRVGDDFGLHRQPQPF. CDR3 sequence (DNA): TGTGCCAGCAGCCAAGATCGGGTAGGGGATGATTTCGGTTTGCATCGTCAGCCCCAGCCTTTT.

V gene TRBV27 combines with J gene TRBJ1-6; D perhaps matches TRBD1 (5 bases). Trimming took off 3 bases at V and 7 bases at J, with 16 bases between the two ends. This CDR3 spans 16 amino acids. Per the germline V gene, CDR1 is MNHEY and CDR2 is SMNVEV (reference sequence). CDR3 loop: CASSLVGAVRNSPLHF. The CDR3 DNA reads TGTGCCAGCAGTTTGGTAGGGGCCGTGAGGAATTCACCCCTCCACTTT.

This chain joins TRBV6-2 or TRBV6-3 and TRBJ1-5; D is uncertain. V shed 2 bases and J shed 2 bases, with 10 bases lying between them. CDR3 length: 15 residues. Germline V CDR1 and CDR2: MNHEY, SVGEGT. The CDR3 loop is CASSYVGLGNQPQHF. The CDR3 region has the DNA TGTGCCAGCAGTTACGTGGGTTTGGGCAATCAGCCCCAGCATTTT.

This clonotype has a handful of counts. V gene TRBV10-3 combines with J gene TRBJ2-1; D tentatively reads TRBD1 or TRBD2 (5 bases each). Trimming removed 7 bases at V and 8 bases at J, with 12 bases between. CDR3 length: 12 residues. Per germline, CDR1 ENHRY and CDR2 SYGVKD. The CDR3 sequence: CAITPGRDEQFF. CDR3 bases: TGTGCCATCACCCCGGGACGGGATGAGCAGTTCTTC.

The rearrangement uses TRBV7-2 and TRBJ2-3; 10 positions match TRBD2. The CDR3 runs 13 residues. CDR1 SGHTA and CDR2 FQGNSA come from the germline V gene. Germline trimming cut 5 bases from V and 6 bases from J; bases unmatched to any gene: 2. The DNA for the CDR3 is TGTGCCAGCAGCCTGGGACTAGCGGATACGCAGTATTTT. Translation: CASSLGLADTQYF.